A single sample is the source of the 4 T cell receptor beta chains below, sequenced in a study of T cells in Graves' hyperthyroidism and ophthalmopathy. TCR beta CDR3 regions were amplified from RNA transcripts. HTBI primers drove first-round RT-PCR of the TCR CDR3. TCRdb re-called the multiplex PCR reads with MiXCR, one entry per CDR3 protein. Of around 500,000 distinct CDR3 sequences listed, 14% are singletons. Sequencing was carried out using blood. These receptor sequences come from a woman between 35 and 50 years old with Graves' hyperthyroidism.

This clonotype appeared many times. CDR3 sequence: CASRKAGTNTGELFF. Written as DNA, the CDR3 is TGTGCCAGTCGAAAAGCGGGGACGAACACCGGGGAGCTGTTTTTT. The V call is TRBV11-2, the J call TRBJ2-2; 7 nucleotides align to TRBD2. The CDR3 spans 15 residues. Germline lookup yields CDR1 SGHAT and CDR2 FQNNGV. V shed 9 bases and J 0 bases; nucleotides not matched to a gene: 7.

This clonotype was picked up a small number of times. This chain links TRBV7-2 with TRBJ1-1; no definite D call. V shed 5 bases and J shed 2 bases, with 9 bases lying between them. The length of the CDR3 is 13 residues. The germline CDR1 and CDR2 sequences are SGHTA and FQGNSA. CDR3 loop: CASSDQANTEAFF. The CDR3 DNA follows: TGTGCCAGCAGCGACCAAGCAAACACTGAAGCTTTCTTT.

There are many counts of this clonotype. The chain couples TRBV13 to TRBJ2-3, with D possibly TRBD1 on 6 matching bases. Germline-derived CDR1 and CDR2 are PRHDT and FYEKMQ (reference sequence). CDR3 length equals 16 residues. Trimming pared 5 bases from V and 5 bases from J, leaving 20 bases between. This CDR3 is CASSPQQGALGDTQYF. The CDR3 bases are TGTGCCAGCAGCCCCCAACAGGGCGCCCTGGGAGATACGCAGTATTTT.

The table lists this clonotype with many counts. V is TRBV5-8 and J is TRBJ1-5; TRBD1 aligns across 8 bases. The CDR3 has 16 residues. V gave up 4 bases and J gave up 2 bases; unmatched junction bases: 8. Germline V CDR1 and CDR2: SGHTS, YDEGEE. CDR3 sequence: CASSHYQGAGNQPQHF. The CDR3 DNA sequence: TGTGCCAGCAGCCACTACCAGGGGGCTGGCAATCAGCCCCAGCATTTT.